This T cell receptor beta chain appears in the sequencing data of a study of shared clonotypes between healthy human individuals. Study-level background: Researchers assigned three CD4 naive, three CD4 memory, two CD8 naive and one CD8 memory plate to each donor. Study results and limitations: Clonotype sharing among donors was thought likely to change with sequencing depth.

The naive CD8 subset, CD45RO-negative cells positively selected for CCR7, excluded terminally differentiated effector memory CD45RA+ cells. Authors' methods: Filtering differed for immunoSEQ, which gave only junction sequences without quality scores. Clones were read by immunoSEQ multiplex PCR, and TCRdb kept only the in-frame ones, dropping some. V, J and clone size are taken as reported in that table, and D and trimming were inferred from the DNA itself. The sample yields roughly 2 million clones, about 94% seen once. On this clone: Its antigen is undetermined.

Trimming took off 6 bases at V and 5 bases at J, with 16 bases between the two ends. The CDR3 covers 15 residues. CDR1 and CDR2 from the germline V gene are MNHNS and SASEGT. Sequencing used naive CD8+ T cells sorted from blood. This chain joins TRBV6-1 and TRBJ2-2; a possible D gene is TRBD2 (6 bases). The clonotype comes from a young man in good health. The CDR3 sequence: CASSDLGDWTGELFF. CDR3 sequence (DNA): TGTGCCAGCAGCGACTTGGGGGACTGGACCGGGGAGCTGTTTTTT.